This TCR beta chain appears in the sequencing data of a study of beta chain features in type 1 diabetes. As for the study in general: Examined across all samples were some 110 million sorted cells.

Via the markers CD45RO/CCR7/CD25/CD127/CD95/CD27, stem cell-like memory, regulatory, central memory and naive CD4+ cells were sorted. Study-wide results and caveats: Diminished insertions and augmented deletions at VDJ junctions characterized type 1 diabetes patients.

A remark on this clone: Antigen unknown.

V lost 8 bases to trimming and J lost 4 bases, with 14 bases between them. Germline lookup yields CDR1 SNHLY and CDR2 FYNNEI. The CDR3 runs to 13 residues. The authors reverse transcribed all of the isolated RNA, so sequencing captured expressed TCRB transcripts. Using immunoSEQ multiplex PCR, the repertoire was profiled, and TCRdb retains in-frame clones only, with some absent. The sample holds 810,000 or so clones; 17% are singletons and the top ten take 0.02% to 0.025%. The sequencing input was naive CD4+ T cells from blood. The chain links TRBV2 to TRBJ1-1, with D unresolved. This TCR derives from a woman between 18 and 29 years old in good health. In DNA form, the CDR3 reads TGTGCCAGCCGGCGGGGTGGCGGCACTGAAGCTTTCTTT. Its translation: CASRRGGGTEAFF. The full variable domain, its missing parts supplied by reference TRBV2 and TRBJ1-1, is EPEVTQTPSHQVTQMGQEVILRCVPISNHLYFYWYRQILGQKVEFLVSFYNNEISEKSEIFDDQFSVERPDGSNFTLKIRSTKLEDSAMYFCASRRGGGTEAFFGQGTRLTVV.